This T cell receptor (beta chain) came from a study of blood T cells in healthy people across ages. Broader study findings: Because donor CMV status was unknown, expanded clonotype changes were possibly confounded.

The V gene end was trimmed by 0 bases and the J gene end by 12 bases; junction bases not matched to a gene: 16. Per the germline V gene, CDR1 is LNHNV and CDR2 is YYDKDF (reference sequence). CDR3 length equals 17 residues. Concerning this clonotype itself: The antigen is unknown.

Next came a second PCR, run for 7 to 11 cycles, which used a sample-barcoded 5' primer along with a J-beta primer mix. TCRdb reprocessed the 5' RACE reads via MiXCR and lists one record per CDR3 protein. The sample yields about 1.8 million distinct CDR3 sequences, roughly 50% seen once. This TCR was sampled from a woman between 40 and 55 years old in good health. The specimen was blood. The chain combines TRBV15 with TRBJ2-1; TRBD2 matches 8 bases. For the CDR3, the DNA is TGTGCCACCAGCAGAGACCGGGGAGGGACTAGTAGGGGCCGGCAGTTCTTC. This codes for CATSRDRGGTSRGRQFF.